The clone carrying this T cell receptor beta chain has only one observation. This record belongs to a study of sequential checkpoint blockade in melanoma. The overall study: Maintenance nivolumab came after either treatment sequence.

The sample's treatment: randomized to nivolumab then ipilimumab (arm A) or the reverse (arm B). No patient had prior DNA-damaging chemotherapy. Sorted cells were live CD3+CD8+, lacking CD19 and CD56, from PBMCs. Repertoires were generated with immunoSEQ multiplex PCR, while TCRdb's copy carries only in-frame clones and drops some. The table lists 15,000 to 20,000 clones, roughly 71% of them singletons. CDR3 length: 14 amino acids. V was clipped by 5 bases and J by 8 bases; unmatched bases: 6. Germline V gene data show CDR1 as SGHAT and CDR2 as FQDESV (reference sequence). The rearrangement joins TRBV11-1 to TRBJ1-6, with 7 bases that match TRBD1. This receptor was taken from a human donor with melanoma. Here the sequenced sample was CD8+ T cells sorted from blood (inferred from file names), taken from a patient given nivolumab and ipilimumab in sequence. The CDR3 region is CASSNTGVYSPLHF. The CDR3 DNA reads TGTGCCAGCAGCAACACAGGGGTATATTCACCCCTCCACTTT.